The rows below give T cell receptor beta chains drawn from one sample of a study of T cell repertoires in cytomegalovirus infection. TCRdb recomputed calls from the reads with MiXCR, one row per CDR3 protein. Of hundreds of thousands of distinct CDR3 sequences listed, around 10% are singletons. The sample comprised PBMCs. The source of these receptors is a human donor in good health (CMV status not recorded). Some clones in this sample may be carry-over from other donors' samples. CDR3s include the opening cysteine and the closing phenylalanine or tryptophan. The D gene is left open where the match is weak. For some rows the clone size is stated as once, few or many, or as a class when expanded; others skip it.

j_call	v_call	d_call	clone_size	cdr3_aa	cdr3_nt
TRBJ2-7	TRBV10-2	.	few	CASSESRRYEQYF	TGCGCCAGCAGTGAGTCCCGCCGCTACGAGCAGTACTTC
TRBJ2-3	TRBV12-3/TRBV12-4	.	many	CASSPPRRFSTDTQYF	TGTGCCAGCAGTCCCCCAAGACGGTTCAGCACAGATACGCAGTATTTT
TRBJ1-5	TRBV28	.	few	CASIKGGRGDNQPQHF	TGTGCCAGCATTAAGGGAGGGCGAGGGGACAATCAGCCCCAGCATTTT
TRBJ2-2	TRBV7-3	TRBD1	.	CASSLTNRGMATGELFF	TGTGCCAGCAGCCTTACAAACAGGGGGATGGCGACCGGGGAGCTGTTTTTT
TRBJ1-5	TRBV19	.	many	CASSPLVVSNQPQHF	TGTGCCAGTAGTCCGTTGGTGGTGAGCAATCAGCCCCAGCATTTT
TRBJ1-2	TRBV14	.	many	CASSERQGGYTF	TGTGCCAGCAGCGAGCGTCAGGGAGGCTACACCTTC
TRBJ2-1	TRBV10-1	TRBD1	.	CASSEPGQGAWNEQFF	TGCGCCAGCAGTGAGCCGGGACAGGGGGCTTGGAATGAGCAGTTCTTC
TRBJ1-3	TRBV7-7	.	many	CATGQGNTIYF	TGTGCTACAGGGCAGGGAAACACCATATATTTT
TRBJ1-2	TRBV20-1	.	many	CSARDSYGYTF	TGCAGTGCTAGAGATTCTTATGGCTACACCTTC
TRBJ2-3	TRBV5-5	.	many	CASSLGRVGSDTQYF	TGTGCCAGCAGCTTGGGTAGGGTGGGGTCGGATACGCAGTATTTT
TRBJ2-7	TRBV11-1	.	few	CASSSPVGTVPYEQYF	TGTGCCAGCAGCTCACCGGTGGGGACCGTCCCCTACGAGCAGTACTTC
TRBJ2-1	TRBV6-5	.	many	CASSYSGRYNEQFF	TGTGCCAGCAGTTACTCAGGTCGCTACAATGAGCAGTTCTTC
TRBJ2-2	TRBV27	.	many	CASSRTVTGELFF	TGTGCCAGCAGTCGGACAGTCACCGGGGAGCTGTTTTTT
TRBJ2-1	TRBV28	TRBD2	many	CASSRTGGLAGYNEQFF	TGTGCCAGCAGTCGGACGGGGGGACTAGCGGGGTACAATGAGCAGTTCTTC
TRBJ2-1	TRBV27	TRBD2	many	CASSRGGQGNEQFF	TGTGCCAGCAGTCGGGGGGGCCAGGGGAATGAGCAGTTCTTC
TRBJ2-5	TRBV9	TRBD2	many	CASSVAREEPLETQYF	TGTGCCAGCAGCGTAGCACGGGAGGAGCCCCTAGAGACCCAGTACTTC
TRBJ2-1	TRBV25-1	.	many	CASRSGPSQFF	TGTGCCAGCAGATCCGGGCCCTCGCAGTTCTTC
TRBJ1-1	TRBV10-3	TRBD1	many	CAISEGQGGTEAFF	TGTGCCATCAGTGAGGGACAGGGGGGCACTGAAGCTTTCTTT
TRBJ1-2	TRBV28	TRBD1	many	CATGEGAYGYTF	TGTGCCACCGGGGAGGGGGCCTATGGCTACACCTTC
TRBJ2-1	TRBV29-1	.	few	CSVEGSAPSYNEQFF	TGCAGCGTTGAAGGCAGCGCTCCATCCTACAATGAGCAGTTCTTC
TRBJ2-2	TRBV20-1	.	many	CSARNRVTGELFF	TGCAGTGCTAGAAACAGGGTCACCGGGGAGCTGTTTTTT
TRBJ1-2	TRBV20-1	TRBD1	.	CSARWQGAGGYTF	TGCAGTGCTAGATGGCAGGGGGCAGGGGGCTACACCTTC